Below, 27 T cell receptor beta chains from the same sample are listed, as sequenced in a study. MiXCR was run by TCRdb on the RT-PCR reads, yielding one entry per CDR3 protein. The table includes more than 600,000 distinct CDR3 sequences, over 12% detected once. Sequenced: memory CD4+ T cells from blood. These receptors all come from a female donor in good health, serving as a healthy control.

This clonotype has at least ten counts. The gene calls are TRBV7-3 and TRBJ2-4, with 8 bases lining up with TRBD1. J lost 15 bases, V lost 0 bases, and 7 bases had no gene match. Looked up from germline, CDR1 is SGHTA and CDR2 is FQGTGA. The CDR3 is 13 amino acids. This CDR3 reads CASSLTSGGALYF. Written as DNA, the CDR3 is TGTGCCAGCAGCTTAACATCAGGGGGCGCTTTGTACTTC.

The chain couples TRBV7-8 to TRBJ2-5; the match to TRBD2 covers 12 bases. Germline V gives CDR1 SGHVS, CDR2 FQNEAQ. The CDR3 consists of 16 residues. J gave up 5 bases and V 3 bases, and 7 bases lay outside the gene matches. The CDR3 loop is CASSLPTSGSVETQYF. The CDR3 coding sequence is TGTGCCAGCAGCTTGCCGACTAGCGGGAGCGTGGAGACCCAGTACTTC. Using reference TRBV7-8 and TRBJ2-5 for the parts outside the CDR3, the full variable domain is GAGVSQSPRYKVAKRGQDVALRCDPISGHVSLFWYQQALGQGPEFLTYFQNEAQLDKSGLPSDRFFAERPEGSVSTLKIQRTQQEDSAVYLCASSLPTSGSVETQYFGPGTRLLVL.

This clonotype was observed a few times. The rearrangement links TRBV20-1 to TRBJ1-3; 9 bases agree with TRBD1. This CDR3 has 15 residues. V shed 3 bases and J 2 bases; nucleotides not matched to a gene: 5. The germline V gene encodes CDR1 DFQATT and CDR2 SNEGSKA (reference sequence). The chain's CDR3 is CSASDRGLAGNTIYF. In DNA form, the CDR3 reads TGCAGTGCTAGTGACAGGGGGTTAGCTGGAAACACCATATATTTT.

This clonotype was seen many times. The chain carries TRBV10-3 and TRBJ1-2; the D gene is possibly TRBD1 (5 bases). CDR3 length: 14 amino acids. CDR1 and CDR2 from the germline V gene are ENHRY and SYGVKD. The V gene lost 4 bases and the J gene lost 2 bases, with 11 bases spanning the gap. The CDR3 region has the DNA TGTGCCATCAGTGGGCGCAGGGACAACTATGGCTACACCTTC. As protein: CAISGRRDNYGYTF.

V and J are TRBV27 and TRBJ2-1, with 8 bases fitting TRBD1. The germline V gene has CDR1 MNHEY and CDR2 SMNVEV (reference sequence). V lost 5 bases to trimming and J lost 7 bases; unmatched junction nucleotides: 10. The CDR3 totals 15 residues. The CDR3 loop is CASSPAWTGRNEQFF. CDR3 nucleotide sequence: TGTGCCAGCAGTCCTGCGTGGACAGGGCGAAATGAGCAGTTCTTC.

This chain connects TRBV9 to TRBJ1-2, with unresolved D. This CDR3 comprises 15 residues. Trimming cost V 0 bases and J 3 bases, with 12 bases left between them. Germline CDR1 is SGDLS and CDR2 is YYNGEE. CDR3 nucleotides: TGTGCCAGCAGCGTAGACGGCCGGGTGGACTATGGCTACACCTTC. Translation: CASSVDGRVDYGYTF.

This clonotype was counted a few times. The chain has TRBV7-9 and TRBJ1-3; D gene uncertain. Germline CDR1 SEHNR, CDR2 FQNEAQ (reference sequence). This CDR3 region has 15 residues. The ends were cut back, 5 bases at V and 4 bases at J, with 15 bases in the middle. The CDR3 region is CASSTKGSSGNTIYF. CDR3 bases: TGTGCCAGCAGCACAAAGGGTTCTTCGGGAAACACCATATATTTT.

This clonotype was observed a handful of times. This chain joins TRBV7-6 and TRBJ2-7; D remains unclear. Trimming left V 5 bases short and J 5 bases short, with 10 bases between. The germline gives CDR1 SGHVS, CDR2 FNYEAQ. The CDR3 totals 12 residues. The CDR3 coding sequence is TGTGCCAGCAGCACTTGGACCCACGAGCAGTACTTC. Translated: CASSTWTHEQYF. Full variable domain (remainder filled in from reference TRBV7-6 and TRBJ2-7): GAGVSQSPRYKVTKRGQDVALRCDPISGHVSLYWYRQALGQGPEFLTYFNYEAQQDKSGLPNDRFSAERPEGSISTLTIQRTEQRDSAMYRCASSTWTHEQYFGPGTRLTVT.

This clonotype was seen more than once but under ten times. The chain recombines TRBV12-3 or TRBV12-4 with TRBJ2-1; D might be TRBD2 (6 bases). CDR3 size: 13 residues. The V gene lost 6 bases and the J gene lost 10 bases, with 16 bases spanning the gap. The CDR3 DNA sequence: TGTGCCAGCAGCTCCGGGCGGCGGGGCGAGCAGTTCTTC. Residues: CASSSGRRGEQFF.

This clonotype was seen a handful of times. This sequence joins TRBV6-1 and TRBJ1-2, with D perhaps TRBD1 (6 bases). From germline, CDR1 is MNHNS and CDR2 SASEGT. V gave up 6 bases and J gave up 7 bases, with 18 bases separating them. CDR3 length: 14 amino acids. The CDR3 loop is CASSREGVSRGYTF. CDR3 sequence (DNA): TGTGCCAGCAGCCGAGAGGGGGTTTCGCGTGGCTACACCTTC.

This clonotype appeared many times. The rearrangement uses TRBV5-1 and TRBJ2-5; D remains unclear. The germline V gene has CDR1 SGHRS and CDR2 YFSETQ. Between the trimmed V and J ends, which lost 0 bases and 5 bases, there was a span of 11 bases. The CDR3 consists of 14 residues. The CDR3 nucleotides are TGCGCCAGCAGCTTGGCCGTTGGCTCTGAGACCCAGTACTTC. Translation: CASSLAVGSETQYF.

Here the CDR3 reads CASSLEATTDTQYF. As DNA, the CDR3 is TGTGCCAGCAGCTTAGAAGCGACCACAGATACGCAGTATTTT. The chain combines TRBV7-2 with TRBJ2-3; D unclear. V was shortened by 1 base and J by 2 bases, with 7 bases between the two germline ends. CDR1 and CDR2 (germline): SGHTA, FQGNSA. The CDR3 sequence is 14 residues long.

The sample holds a few counts of this clonotype. The CDR3 DNA follows: TGTGCCAGCAGCCGAACTCGCGGGGCAACAACGAGCTCCTACAATGAGCAGTTCTTC. It yields the protein CASSRTRGATTSSYNEQFF. The chain employs TRBV7-2 and TRBJ2-1, with D possibly TRBD2 on 6 matching bases. The V gene lost 5 bases and the J gene lost 0 bases, with 23 bases spanning the gap. CDR1 and CDR2 (germline): SGHTA, FQGNSA. The CDR3 has 19 residues.

This chain links TRBV7-2 with TRBJ2-7; maybe TRBD2 (5 bases). Germline V gives CDR1 SGHTA, CDR2 FQGNSA. The CDR3 has 17 residues. V lost 0 bases to trimming and J lost 4 bases, with 19 bases between them. CDR3 loop: CASSLALGSGVIYEQYF. In nucleotides, the CDR3 is TGTGCCAGCAGCTTAGCGTTAGGGAGTGGGGTTATTTACGAGCAGTACTTC.

The rearrangement joins TRBV11-2 to TRBJ1-1, with 9 bases lining up with TRBD1. The CDR3 consists of 16 residues. The trim removed 5 bases at V and 1 base at J, leaving 8 bases unmatched. CDR1 SGHAT and CDR2 FQNNGV come from the germline V gene. The CDR3 coding sequence is TGTGCCAGCAGCCCTAACAGGGGGCTCGGGAACACTGAAGCTTTCTTT. It specifies CASSPNRGLGNTEAFF. The full variable domain, with the rest looked up from reference TRBV11-2 and TRBJ1-1, is EAGVAQSPRYKIIEKRQSVAFWCNPISGHATLYWYQQILGQGPKLLIQFQNNGVVDDSQLPKDRFSAERLKGVDSTLKIQPAKLEDSAVYLCASSPNRGLGNTEAFFGQGTRLTVV.

This clonotype was seen only a few times. The CDR3 region is CASSFGSFYGYTF. The CDR3 coding sequence is TGTGCCAGCAGCTTTGGGTCGTTCTATGGCTACACCTTC. V and J are TRBV7-2 and TRBJ1-2; D remains unclear. Trimming pared 3 bases from V and 4 bases from J, leaving 9 bases between. The CDR3 runs to 13 residues. CDR1 is SGHTA, CDR2 FQGNSA, per germline.

CDR3 sequence: CSAMTSGTTRGQYF. As DNA, the CDR3 is TGCAGTGCTATGACTAGCGGGACGACCCGGGGGCAGTATTTT. The rearrangement uses TRBV20-1 and TRBJ2-3, with 11 bases matching TRBD2. The junction had 11 bases not matched to a gene; V was cut back by 4 bases and J by 11 bases. The germline V gene encodes CDR1 DFQATT and CDR2 SNEGSKA (reference sequence). The CDR3 extends over 14 amino acids.

There are a few counts of this clonotype. The J gene is TRBJ1-3, the V gene TRBV9, with TRBD1 as a possible D gene (6 bases). The germline V gene has CDR1 SGDLS and CDR2 YYNGEE. Trimming shortened V by 0 bases and J by 0 bases, and 13 bases separated the two germline ends. The CDR3 has 17 amino acids. The CDR3 DNA is TGTGCCAGCAGCGTAGGTGGACAGTCCTCCTCTGGAAACACCATATATTTT. Its translation is CASSVGGQSSSGNTIYF.

V and J are TRBV6-1 and TRBJ2-5, with 12 bases that match TRBD2. This CDR3 is 16 amino acids long. The germline V gene has CDR1 MNHNS and CDR2 SASEGT. V dropped 1 base and J dropped 7; count of bases not matched to a gene: 7. The CDR3 DNA follows: TGTGCCAGCAGTGAAGATTCTAGCGGGAGGGCCGGGACCCAGTACTTC. Amino acid sequence: CASSEDSSGRAGTQYF.

The sample holds many counts of this clonotype. The V gene is TRBV27, the J gene TRBJ2-6; D remains unclear. The V gene's germline CDR1 is MNHEY and CDR2 SMNVEV (reference sequence). This CDR3 has 14 amino acids. The V end lost 8 bases, the J end lost 0 bases, and 8 bases lay between the germline ends. The CDR3 spells CASSPSSGANVLTF. DNA of the CDR3: TGTGCCAGCTCCCCTAGCTCTGGGGCCAACGTCCTGACTTTC.

The rearrangement links TRBV7-8 to TRBJ1-2; a weak D match, TRBD1 (5 bases). V shed 5 bases and J shed 7 bases, with 17 bases lying between them. The length of the CDR3 is 14 residues. Germline V gene sequence: CDR1 SGHVS, CDR2 FQNEAQ. The CDR3, as DNA: TGTGCCAGCAGCCCTGGTACGGGGCTTCGTGGCTACACCTTC. Translation: CASSPGTGLRGYTF.

This rearrangement joins TRBV5-6 to TRBJ2-5; D possibly corresponds to TRBD1 (6 bases). CDR1 and CDR2 (germline): SGHDT, YYEEEE. This CDR3 spans 15 amino acids. Trimming left V 0 bases short and J 5 bases short, with 14 bases between. The CDR3 sequence is CASSLGTATWETQYF. The CDR3 region has the DNA TGTGCCAGCAGCTTGGGGACAGCTACCTGGGAGACCCAGTACTTC.

This clonotype came up many times. The CDR3 DNA sequence: TGCGCCAGCAGCCAAGATGTCAGGAACGTCTATGGCTACACCTTC. This encodes CASSQDVRNVYGYTF. The chain employs TRBV4-3 and TRBJ1-2; D call uncertain. The CDR3 loop spans 15 amino acids. The germline gives CDR1 LGHNA, CDR2 YSLEER. Trimming left V 0 bases short and J 4 bases short, with 12 bases between.

This chain uses TRBV18 with TRBJ1-3; D ambiguous. V lost 3 bases to trimming and J lost 0 bases, with 12 bases between them. The CDR3 covers 16 residues. Germline V lookup: CDR1 KGHSH, CDR2 LQKENI. CDR3 sequence reads: CASSPSDASSGNTIYF. For the CDR3, the DNA is TGTGCCAGCTCACCGTCGGACGCGAGCTCTGGAAACACCATATATTTT.

This clonotype occurred many times. CDR3 sequence (DNA): TGTGCCAGCTCAGCCCTTCGGGACTCCTACGAGCAGTACTTC. It codes for CASSALRDSYEQYF. The chain recombines TRBV18 with TRBJ2-7, with D tentatively TRBD2 (5 bases). The CDR3 is made up of 14 amino acids. Germline assignment: CDR1 KGHSH and CDR2 LQKENI. Trimming took off 5 bases at V and 0 bases at J, with 11 bases between the two ends.

This clonotype was detected a few times. The chain links TRBV5-5 to TRBJ1-5; TRBD1 aligns across 7 bases. V lost 4 bases to trimming and J lost 4 bases; unmatched junction nucleotides: 11. This CDR3 has 16 amino acids. Per germline, CDR1 SGHKS and CDR2 YYEKEE (reference sequence). CDR3 nucleotide sequence: TGTGCCAGCAGCCCCCGGGGTGGACAGGAGAATCAGCCCCAGCATTTT. The encoded protein is CASSPRGGQENQPQHF.

This clonotype has a handful of counts. The V and J genes are TRBV20-1 and TRBJ1-2; TRBD1 might be the D (5 bases). Trimming left V 0 bases short and J 7 bases short, with 9 bases between. CDR3 size: 12 residues. Germline loops: CDR1 DFQATT, CDR2 SNEGSKA (reference sequence). CDR3 sequence: CSARDHGGGYTF. In nucleotides, the CDR3 is TGCAGTGCTAGAGATCATGGGGGTGGCTACACCTTC.